What follows are 18 T cell receptor beta chains derived from one specimen sequenced in a study of identical twins. TCRdb passed the 5' RACE reads through MiXCR, listing each CDR3 protein once. The data show under 300,000 distinct CDR3 sequences, with around 15% seen just once and around 9% held by the top ten. Sequenced sample: memory (CD45RO+) T cells sorted from blood. The origin of the receptors is a woman younger than 30 in good health.

This chain connects TRBV6-1 to TRBJ2-1, with 8 nucleotides matching TRBD2. Germline V gene data show CDR1 as MNHNS and CDR2 as SASEGT. This CDR3 has 16 residues. V gave up 6 bases and J gave up 2 bases; unmatched junction bases: 9. The CDR3 sequence is CASSFLGLGAYNEQFF. DNA for the CDR3: TGTGCCAGCAGCTTTTTGGGACTAGGGGCCTACAATGAGCAGTTCTTC.

This clonotype has a handful of counts. The V and J genes are TRBV12-3 or TRBV12-4 and TRBJ2-1; the D gene is possibly TRBD2 (6 bases). The V gene lost 3 bases and the J gene lost 3 bases, with 9 bases spanning the gap. The CDR3 has 14 amino acids. The CDR3 DNA sequence: TGTGCCAGCAGTTTCCGGGGGAACTACAATGAGCAGTTCTTC. Translation gives CASSFRGNYNEQFF.

The chain carries TRBV20-1 and TRBJ2-7, with a possible D match to TRBD2 (6 bases). V gave up 7 bases and J gave up 0 bases, with 10 bases separating them. The CDR3 covers 12 residues. In germline, CDR1 is DFQATT, CDR2 SNEGSKA (reference sequence). CDR3 loop: CSGGVDSYEQYF. In DNA form, the CDR3 reads TGCAGTGGGGGGGTAGACTCCTACGAGCAGTACTTC.

This clonotype was picked up many times. The rearrangement uses TRBV7-6 and TRBJ2-2; D is uncertain. The CDR3 consists of 12 residues. V was cut by 5 bases and J by 5 bases, with 6 bases left in between. Germline V gene sequence: CDR1 SGHVS, CDR2 FNYEAQ. The CDR3 bases are TGTGCCAGCAGCCTACAAACCGGGGAGCTGTTTTTT. Translated: CASSLQTGELFF.

This clonotype has a handful of counts. The junction departs from the called germline gene at one end, perhaps through a read error. The chain is built from TRBV11-1 and TRBJ2-1; TRBD2 might be the D (6 bases). Germline loops: CDR1 SGHAT, CDR2 FQDESV (reference sequence). CDR3 length: 16 residues. This chain's CDR3 is CASSLGLSGYYYEQFF. For the CDR3, the DNA is TGTGCCAGCAGCTTAGGTCTTAGCGGATACTACTATGAGCAGTTCTTC.

A word on this clonotype: This clone may be a read error of a much larger clone one base away. The chain couples TRBV5-4 to TRBJ2-3; 7 bases are shared with TRBD2. The length of the CDR3 is 13 residues. Germline trimming cut 5 bases from V and 8 bases from J; bases unmatched to any gene: 8. Per germline, CDR1 SGHNT and CDR2 YYREEE (reference sequence). The CDR3 sequence is CASRIGREATQYF. CDR3 nucleotides: TGTGCCAGCAGGATAGGGAGGGAAGCTACGCAGTATTTT.

The chain employs TRBV7-6 and TRBJ1-2; D ambiguous. V gave up 0 bases and J gave up 0 bases, with 8 bases separating them. Germline CDR1 and CDR2: SGHVS and FNYEAQ. This CDR3 region has 15 residues. CDR3 amino acids: CASSLAGQANYGYTF. CDR3 sequence (DNA): TGTGCCAGCAGCTTAGCGGGCCAAGCTAACTATGGCTACACCTTC.

This clonotype turned up a few times. The rearrangement joins TRBV6-1 to TRBJ1-5, with D uncertain. The CDR3 is made up of 14 amino acids. V was shortened by 2 bases and J by 9 bases, with 14 bases between the two germline ends. Germline V CDR1 and CDR2: MNHNS, SASEGT. The CDR3 loop is CASSESAYLRPQHF. CDR3 in DNA: TGTGCCAGCAGTGAATCGGCGTATTTGCGGCCCCAGCATTTT.

This chain joins TRBV20-1 and TRBJ2-3; D remains unclear. Between the trimmed V and J ends, which lost 6 bases and 6 bases, there was a span of 7 bases. Germline lookup yields CDR1 DFQATT and CDR2 SNEGSKA (reference sequence). The CDR3 has 10 amino acids. The chain's CDR3 is CSALGDTQYF. The CDR3 DNA is TGCAGTGCCCTTGGGGATACGCAGTATTTT.

The CDR3 sequence is CASRCGSGSRSDTQYF. DNA for the CDR3: TGTGCCAGCAGGTGTGGTAGCGGGTCCAGGTCAGATACGCAGTATTTT. The V and J genes are TRBV21-1 and TRBJ2-3; TRBD2, the table's D call, lacks a check against the DNA. TRBV21-1 has pseudogene status. The CDR3 sequence is 16 residues long.

This clonotype was seen a few times. The chain joins TRBV12-3 or TRBV12-4 to TRBJ2-7, with D possibly matching TRBD2 (5 bases). This CDR3 is built from 15 residues. Trimming took 2 bases from V and 7 from J, leaving 18 bases between them. This chain's CDR3 is CASSLPRITTGEQYF. Here the CDR3 DNA reads TGTGCCAGCAGTTTACCAAGGATAACGACGGGGGAGCAGTACTTC.

This clonotype was detected ten times or more. In DNA, the CDR3 is TGTGCCAGTAGTGCTAGCCTCGGACAAGAGACCCAGTACTTC. Translation gives CASSASLGQETQYF. The chain combines TRBV19 with TRBJ2-5; D is perhaps TRBD2 (5 bases). CDR3 size: 14 residues. With 5 bases removed from V and 2 bases from J, the gap between germline ends came to 12 bases. CDR1 is LNHDA and CDR2 is SQIVND in the germline V gene (reference sequence).

The CDR3 nucleotides read TGTGCCAGCTCACCCCAACGTGCGGAAGCCACAGATACGCAGTATTTT. Its translation: CASSPQRAEATDTQYF. The chain couples TRBV18 to TRBJ2-3; no clear D gene. CDR3 length: 16 residues. Germline CDR1 reads KGHSH; CDR2 reads LQKENI. Trimming shortened V by 3 bases and J by 2 bases, and 15 bases separated the two germline ends. Full variable domain (outside the CDR3, taken from reference TRBV18 and TRBJ2-3): NAGVMQNPRHLVRRRGQEARLRCSPMKGHSHVYWYRQLPEEGLKFMVYLQKENIIDESGMPKERFSAEFPKEGPSILRIQQVVRGDSAAYFCASSPQRAEATDTQYFGPGTRLTVL.

The chain has TRBV5-1 and TRBJ2-7; 9 bases match TRBD1. The V segment lost 4 bases and the J segment 3 bases; nucleotides outside the gene matches: 11. CDR1 SGHRS and CDR2 YFSETQ come from the germline V gene. This CDR3 has 16 residues. CDR3 sequence reads: CASSLSPGTGSYEQYF. For the CDR3, the DNA is TGCGCCAGCAGCCTGTCTCCTGGGACAGGGAGCTACGAGCAGTACTTC. The full variable domain, with the rest looked up from reference TRBV5-1 and TRBJ2-7, is KAGVTQTPRYLIKTRGQQVTLSCSPISGHRSVSWYQQTPGQGLQFLFEYFSETQRNKGNFPGRFSGRQFSNSRSEMNVSTLELGDSALYLCASSLSPGTGSYEQYFGPGTRLTVT.

This clonotype was counted ten times or more. The CDR3 DNA sequence: TGTGCCAGCAGCTCCGGGACTAACTTCCAAGAGACCCAGTACTTC. Its protein product is CASSSGTNFQETQYF. V gene TRBV7-7 combines with J gene TRBJ2-5; 7 nucleotides line up with TRBD2. The CDR3 is 15 amino acids. V was pared by 4 bases and J by 1 base, with 6 bases of the junction left unmatched. Looked up from germline, CDR1 is SSHAT and CDR2 is FNYEAQ (reference sequence).

This clonotype turned up a few times. The chain couples TRBV7-9 to TRBJ2-2; tentative D call: TRBD2 (6 bases). The germline CDR1 and CDR2 sequences are SEHNR and FQNEAQ (reference sequence). CDR3 size: 15 residues. Trimming left V 2 bases short and J 0 bases short, with 7 bases between. The chain's CDR3 is CASSLRETNTGELFF. CDR3 coding DNA: TGTGCCAGCAGCTTACGGGAGACGAACACCGGGGAGCTGTTTTTT.

The sample holds a few counts of this clonotype. The gene calls are TRBV7-9 and TRBJ2-3, with 12 bases matching TRBD2. V gave up 1 base and J gave up 7 bases; unmatched junction bases: 6. The germline V gene encodes CDR1 SEHNR and CDR2 FQNEAQ (reference sequence). The CDR3 is 16 amino acids. The CDR3, as DNA: TGTGCCAGCAGCTTAGGGACTAGCGGGGCCGTCTATACGCAGTATTTT. It specifies CASSLGTSGAVYTQYF.

The chain combines TRBV13 with TRBJ1-1; TRBD1 matches at 9 bases. Germline CDR1 PRHDT, CDR2 FYEKMQ (reference sequence). The CDR3 length is 15 residues. The ends lost 5 bases at V and 4 bases at J; junction bases unmatched: 8. The DNA of the CDR3 is TGTGCCAGCAGCGGTACAGGGGGCGGGGGCACTGAAGCTTTCTTT. Translated, it gives CASSGTGGGGTEAFF.